This TCR beta chain was identified during a study of molecular identifiers for immune sequencing clone quantification. Study-wide background: Sequencing covered four of five parts into which replicate RNA from around 20,000 or 100,000 naive CD8 cells was split.

Naive CD8 libraries were made from 20,000 to 1,000,000 sorted cells, and they used 10%, 30% or 50% RNA. Trimming removed 5 bases from V and 2 bases from J; junction bases left unmatched: 8. This CDR3 comprises 16 residues. The germline gives CDR1 MNHEY, CDR2 SVGEGT. Both previously described methods and listed TCR primers were employed to make bulk TCR libraries. TCRdb independently ran MiXCR on the PCR reads; one entry per CDR3 protein. The profile shows approximately 680,000 distinct CDR3 sequences, roughly 23% of them singletons. The sequence was collected from a human donor in good health. Some libraries in this study had Jurkat cell RNA spiked in. Sequences were obtained from naive CD8+ T cells from blood, with Jurkat cell RNA spiked in. Subset noted: FACS-sorted CD8+CD4-CCR7+CD45RA+ naive T cells. J is TRBJ1-1 and V is TRBV6-2 or TRBV6-3, with 10 positions matching TRBD1. The CDR3 DNA reads as TGTGCCAGCAGTACCCGGGACAGGGGACCCAACACTGAAGCTTTCTTT. Translation gives CASSTRDRGPNTEAFF.